Listed below are T cell receptor beta chains from one sample, sequenced in a study of blood T cell repertoires in COVID-19. Here immunoSEQ multiplex PCR was the method, and the copy in TCRdb shows in-frame clones only, minus some. The sample carries about 98,000 clones, 86% recorded once. Sequencing was done on a sample of peripheral blood. The receptors originated from a man over 45 with acute or convalescent COVID-19. The CDR3 runs from the conserved cysteine through the conserved F or W. D genes are given only for firm matches. The listing skips clone size in some rows; elsewhere it reads once, few, many or a size class.

CDR3	DNA	D	J	size	V
CASSLKQDTQYF	TGCGCCAGCAGCTTGAAACAGGATACGCAGTATTTT	NA	TRBJ2-3	few	TRBV5-1
CASRPPWGEDNEQFF	TGCGCCAGCAGACCGCCGTGGGGGGAAGACAATGAGCAGTTCTTC	NA	TRBJ2-1	NA	TRBV5-1
CASSDRPSYNEQFF	TGTGCCAGCAGTGACAGGCCCTCTTACAATGAGCAGTTCTTC	NA	TRBJ2-1	once	TRBV6-1
CASRRTGSNQPQHF	TGTGCCAGCCGAAGGACGGGGAGCAATCAGCCCCAGCATTTT	NA	TRBJ1-5	NA	TRBV19
CASSQVGRGGSYEQYF	TGTGCCAGCAGCCAAGTAGGCAGGGGTGGTTCCTACGAGCAGTACTTC	NA	TRBJ2-7	NA	TRBV14
CASSYRGGANTEAFF	TGTGCCAGCAGTTACAGGGGGGGCGCGAACACTGAAGCTTTCTTT	NA	TRBJ1-1	NA	TRBV6-5
CASSPGTAYEQYF	TGTGCCAGCTCGCCCGGGACAGCCTACGAGCAGTACTTC	TRBD1	TRBJ2-7	NA	TRBV18
CASSPTSVPKFF	TGTGCCAGCAGCCCTACTAGCGTCCCCAAATTCTTC	TRBD2	TRBJ2-1	NA	TRBV6-6
CASREGTANTEAFF	TGTGCCAGCAGGGAAGGGACAGCGAACACTGAAGCTTTCTTT	TRBD1	TRBJ1-1	NA	TRBV6-1
CASSPSGQGFNEKLFF	TGTGCCAGCAGCCCTTCCGGACAGGGGTTTAATGAAAAACTGTTTTTT	TRBD1	TRBJ1-4	NA	TRBV7-9
CASSQILAGINIQYF	TGTGCCAGCAGCCAAATACTAGCGGGAATTAACATTCAGTACTTC	TRBD2	TRBJ2-4	once	TRBV3-1/TRBV3-2
CAWSHRGLANEKLFF	TGTGCCTGGAGTCATAGGGGGCTAGCTAATGAAAAACTGTTTTTT	TRBD1	TRBJ1-4	NA	TRBV30
CASSLGSGSGTETQYF	TGTGCCAGCAGCTTAGGTAGCGGGTCGGGGACTGAGACCCAGTACTTC	TRBD2	TRBJ2-5	NA	TRBV7-9
CASTREGRREQFF	TGTGCCAGTACGCGGGAGGGCCGGAGGGAGCAGTTCTTC	TRBD2	TRBJ2-1	few	TRBV19
CASSQALAGVGETQYF	TGCGCCAGCAGCCAGGCCCTAGCGGGAGTAGGGGAGACCCAGTACTTC	TRBD2	TRBJ2-5	NA	TRBV4-1
CASSYPGLKETQYF	TGTGCCAGTAGTTATCCGGGGTTAAAAGAGACCCAGTACTTC	NA	TRBJ2-5	once	TRBV19
CASSLDRANSGNTIYF	TGTGCCAGCAGCTTGGACAGAGCAAACTCTGGAAACACCATATATTTT	NA	TRBJ1-3	NA	TRBV11-3
CSALPRHSSYNEQFF	TGCAGCGCATTACCGAGACACAGCTCCTACAATGAGCAGTTCTTC	NA	TRBJ2-1	NA	TRBV29-1
CASSLGGRTNYGYTF	TGCGCCAGCAGCTTGGGCGGGCGAACTAACTATGGCTACACCTTC	NA	TRBJ1-2	NA	TRBV5-1